One and the same sample provided the 8 T cell receptor beta chains below, sequenced in a study of OX40 agonist ivuxolimab in advanced cancers. Generated by immunoSEQ multiplex PCR, the TCRdb table keeps only in-frame clones and is missing some. The data show around 75,000 clones, roughly 88% seen once. The material sequenced was CD4+ or CD8+ T cells sorted from blood, taken in a trial of the OX40 agonist ivuxolimab. The receptors come from an adult with an advanced solid tumor such as melanoma, head and neck, liver or kidney cancer.

There are a few counts of this clone. The J gene is TRBJ1-6, the V gene TRBV4-2; no clear D gene. CDR3 size: 17 residues. Germline V lookup: CDR1 LGHNA, CDR2 YNFKEQ. V was clipped by 1 base and J by 0 bases, with 10 bases between them. CDR3 loop: CASSQVSDSSYNSPLHF. CDR3 nucleotides: TGTGCCAGCAGCCAAGTATCAGATAGCTCCTATAATTCACCCCTCCACTTT.

The J gene is TRBJ1-5, the V gene TRBV18, with D unresolved. V dropped 3 bases and J dropped 4 bases, with 10 bases sitting between them. This CDR3 is built from 14 residues. The germline V gene has CDR1 KGHSH and CDR2 LQKENI. Here the CDR3 DNA reads TGTGCCAGCTCACCGTCCGAGGGAAATCAGCCCCAGCATTTT. Translation: CASSPSEGNQPQHF.

The J gene is TRBJ1-2, the V gene TRBV28; D is uncertain. The CDR3 contains 12 residues. Germline V CDR1 and CDR2: MDHEN, SYDVKM. Trimming removed 4 bases at V and 7 bases at J, with 10 bases between. This CDR3 reads CASSSGPFGYTF. CDR3 coding DNA: TGTGCCAGCAGTTCCGGACCTTTTGGCTACACCTTC.

The rearrangement joins TRBV19 to TRBJ2-4, with TRBD2 identical over 13 bases. V gave up 1 base and J gave up 4 bases; unmatched junction bases: 7. The CDR3 extends over 18 amino acids. Germline lookup yields CDR1 LNHDA and CDR2 SQIVND (reference sequence). This CDR3 is CASSIGGTSGVLKNIQYF. Here the CDR3 DNA reads TGTGCCAGTAGTATAGGCGGGACTAGCGGGGTTTTAAAAAACATTCAGTACTTC.

The chain combines TRBV4-1 with TRBJ1-4; D is possibly TRBD1 (6 bases). The CDR3 consists of 16 residues. Germline CDR1 and CDR2: MGHRA and YSYEKL. V shed 0 bases and J shed 7 bases, with 15 bases lying between them. The CDR3 coding sequence is TGCGCCAGCAGCCAAGATAAGGGGACAAGACGTGAAAAACTGTTTTTT. Amino acid sequence: CASSQDKGTRREKLFF.

This clone was seen once. The V call is TRBV19, the J call TRBJ1-2; possibly TRBD1 for D (5 bases). CDR3 size: 12 residues. V shed 8 bases and J shed 1 base, with 8 bases lying between them. Germline V gene data show CDR1 as LNHDA and CDR2 as SQIVND (reference sequence). CDR3 region: CASVGDNYGYTF. The CDR3 DNA follows: TGTGCCAGTGTGGGGGATAACTATGGCTACACCTTC.

The rearrangement links TRBV5-1 to TRBJ2-6; 9 bases are a match to TRBD1. J lost 4 bases, V lost 3 bases, and 14 bases had no gene match. The germline V gene encodes CDR1 SGHRS and CDR2 YFSETQ. The CDR3 extends over 19 amino acids. CDR3 DNA sequence: TGCGCCAGCAGCTATGGTCGAAGGGACAGGGTAGCGGGGGCCAACGTCCTGACTTTC. Protein sequence: CASSYGRRDRVAGANVLTF.

The V call is TRBV19, the J call TRBJ2-6; D remains ambiguous. CDR1 LNHDA and CDR2 SQIVND come from the germline V gene (reference sequence). CDR3 length: 15 amino acids. V was pared by 8 bases and J by 0 bases, with 11 bases between. The CDR3 region has the DNA TGTGCCAGTCAAAACCAAAACTCTGGGGCCAACGTCCTGACTTTC. Protein product: CASQNQNSGANVLTF.